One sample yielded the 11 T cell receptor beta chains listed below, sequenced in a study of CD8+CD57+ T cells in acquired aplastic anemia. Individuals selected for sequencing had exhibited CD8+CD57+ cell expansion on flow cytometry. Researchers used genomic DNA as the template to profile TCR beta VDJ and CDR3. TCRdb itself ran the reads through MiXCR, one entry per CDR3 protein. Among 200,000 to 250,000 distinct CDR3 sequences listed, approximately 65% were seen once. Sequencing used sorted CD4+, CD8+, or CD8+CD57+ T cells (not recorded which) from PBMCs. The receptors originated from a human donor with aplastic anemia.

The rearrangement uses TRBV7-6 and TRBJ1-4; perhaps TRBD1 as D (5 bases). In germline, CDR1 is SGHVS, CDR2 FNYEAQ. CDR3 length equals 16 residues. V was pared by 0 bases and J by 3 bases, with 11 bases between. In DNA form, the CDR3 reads TGTGCCAGCAGCTTAGCGCTGCAGGGATCTAATGAAAAACTGTTTTTT. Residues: CASSLALQGSNEKLFF.

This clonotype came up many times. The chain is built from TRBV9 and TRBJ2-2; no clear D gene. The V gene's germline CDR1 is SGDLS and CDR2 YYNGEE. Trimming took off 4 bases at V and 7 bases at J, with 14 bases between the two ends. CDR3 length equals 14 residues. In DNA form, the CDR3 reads TGTGCCAGCAGCTCCTCGGCATTGGGCGGGGAGCTGTTTTTT. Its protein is CASSSSALGGELFF.

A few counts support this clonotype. CDR3 region: CASRDRAPNTEAFF. For the CDR3, the DNA is TGTGCCAGCAGAGACAGGGCACCGAACACTGAAGCTTTCTTT. This chain connects TRBV19 to TRBJ1-1; TRBD1 matches at 7 bases. The CDR3 is made up of 14 amino acids. J was trimmed by 1 base and V by 9 bases; bases with no gene match: 8. CDR1 and CDR2 (germline): LNHDA, SQIVND (reference sequence).

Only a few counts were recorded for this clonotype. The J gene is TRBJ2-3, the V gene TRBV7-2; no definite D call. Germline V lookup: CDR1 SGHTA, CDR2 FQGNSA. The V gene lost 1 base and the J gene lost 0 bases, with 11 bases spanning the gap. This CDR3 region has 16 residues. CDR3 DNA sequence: TGTGCCAGCAGCTTAGATAGTGGAGTTAGCACAGATACGCAGTATTTT. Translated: CASSLDSGVSTDTQYF.

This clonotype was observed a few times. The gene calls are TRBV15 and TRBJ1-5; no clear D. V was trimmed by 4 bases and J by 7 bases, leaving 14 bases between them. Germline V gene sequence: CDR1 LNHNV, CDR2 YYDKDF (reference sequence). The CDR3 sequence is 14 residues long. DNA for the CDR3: TGTGCCACCAGCAATGGACTGGAAGGCCAGCCCCAGCATTTT. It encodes CATSNGLEGQPQHF.

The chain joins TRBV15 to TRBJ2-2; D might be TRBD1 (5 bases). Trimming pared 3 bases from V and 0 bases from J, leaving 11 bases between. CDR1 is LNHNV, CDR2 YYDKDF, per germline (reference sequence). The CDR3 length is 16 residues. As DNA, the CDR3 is TGTGCCACCAGCAGGGTGGACACATCGAACACCGGGGAGCTGTTTTTT. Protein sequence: CATSRVDTSNTGELFF.

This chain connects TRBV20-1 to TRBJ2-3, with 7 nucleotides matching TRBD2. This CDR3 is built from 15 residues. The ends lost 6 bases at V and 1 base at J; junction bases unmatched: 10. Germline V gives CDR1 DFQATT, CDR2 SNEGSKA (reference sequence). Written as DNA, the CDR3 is TGCAGTGCCTCAGTTTATGGGGGGGGCACAGATACGCAGTATTTT. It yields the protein CSASVYGGGTDTQYF.

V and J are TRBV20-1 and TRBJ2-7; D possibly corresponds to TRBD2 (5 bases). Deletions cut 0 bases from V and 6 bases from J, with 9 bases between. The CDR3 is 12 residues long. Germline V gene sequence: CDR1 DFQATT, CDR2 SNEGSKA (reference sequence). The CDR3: CSARDLRGEQYF. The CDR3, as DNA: TGCAGTGCTAGAGATCTCCGGGGCGAGCAGTACTTC.

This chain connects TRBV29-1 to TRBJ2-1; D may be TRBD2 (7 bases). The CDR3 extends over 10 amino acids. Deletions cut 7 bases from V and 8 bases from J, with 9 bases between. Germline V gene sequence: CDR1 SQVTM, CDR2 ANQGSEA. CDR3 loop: CSGGGDEQFF. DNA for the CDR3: TGCAGCGGGGGGGGCGATGAGCAGTTCTTC.

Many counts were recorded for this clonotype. The CDR3 protein is CSARDVTGGYGYTF. In DNA, the CDR3 is TGCAGTGCTAGAGACGTGACAGGCGGCTATGGCTACACCTTC. The chain employs TRBV20-1 and TRBJ1-2; tentative D call: TRBD1 (6 bases). Trimming left V 0 bases short and J 4 bases short, with 12 bases between. Germline loops: CDR1 DFQATT, CDR2 SNEGSKA (reference sequence). The CDR3 runs to 14 residues.

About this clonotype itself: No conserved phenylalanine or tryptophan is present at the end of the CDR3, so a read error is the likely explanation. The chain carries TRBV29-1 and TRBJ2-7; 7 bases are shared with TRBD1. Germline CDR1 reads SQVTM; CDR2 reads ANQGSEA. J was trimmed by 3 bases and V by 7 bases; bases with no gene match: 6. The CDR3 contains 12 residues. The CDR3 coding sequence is TGCAGCGCCCCGACAGGGATCTACGAGCAGTACCTC. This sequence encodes CSAPTGIYEQYL.